Below are 8 T cell receptor beta chains sequenced from a single sample in a study of shared clonotypes between healthy human individuals. Clones were read by immunoSEQ multiplex PCR, and TCRdb kept only the in-frame ones, dropping some. The table has 2 million to 2.5 million clones, 85% to 95% seen once. The material sequenced was naive CD4+ T cells from PBMCs. Subset denoted: CD45RA+ positively selected. All receptors derive from a young man in good health. Some clones in this sample may be carry-over from other donors' samples.

This chain connects TRBV7-3 to TRBJ1-1; 9 positions agree with TRBD1. V shed 4 bases and J 7 bases; nucleotides not matched to a gene: 4. The CDR3 is 13 amino acids. The germline V gene has CDR1 SGHTA and CDR2 FQGTGA. As DNA, the CDR3 is TGTGCCAGCAGCTGGGGGACAGGGAGTGAAGCTTTCTTT. Translated: CASSWGTGSEAFF.

The chain is built from TRBV5-6 and TRBJ2-5; 7 nucleotides match TRBD1. In germline, CDR1 is SGHDT, CDR2 YYEEEE. V shed 3 bases and J 4 bases; nucleotides not matched to a gene: 6. The CDR3 is made up of 14 amino acids. The CDR3 reads CASSSNRGSETQYF. CDR3 DNA sequence: TGTGCCAGCAGCTCAAACAGGGGATCAGAGACCCAGTACTTC.

The chain carries TRBV9 and TRBJ2-3, with 11 bases lining up with TRBD2. CDR1 and CDR2 (germline): SGDLS, YYNGEE. The CDR3 runs to 15 residues. The ends lost 4 bases at V and 5 bases at J; junction bases unmatched: 6. Here the CDR3 reads CASSIHSGRVDTQYF. DNA for the CDR3: TGTGCCAGCAGCATCCATAGCGGGAGGGTAGATACGCAGTATTTT.

The rearrangement joins TRBV9 to TRBJ1-2; D remains ambiguous. Trimming took 0 bases from V and 2 from J, leaving 8 bases between them. Germline assignment: CDR1 SGDLS and CDR2 YYNGEE. The CDR3 is 14 amino acids. Here the CDR3 DNA reads TGTGCCAGCAGCGTAGTCGGCGGGAACTATGGCTACACCTTC. Translated: CASSVVGGNYGYTF.

The rearrangement uses TRBV30 and TRBJ1-4; D not resolved. The germline V gene has CDR1 GTSNPN and CDR2 SVGIG (reference sequence). The ends were cut back, 2 bases at V and 2 bases at J, with 6 bases in the middle. CDR3 length equals 13 residues. CDR3 in amino acids: CAWSQRTNEKLFF. CDR3 DNA: TGTGCCTGGAGTCAGAGGACTAATGAAAAACTGTTTTTT.

This clone occurred once. Other nucleotide sequences from this sample produce the same CDR3. The chain is built from TRBV5-1 and TRBJ2-1, with 7 nucleotides matching TRBD2. Germline lookup yields CDR1 SGHRS and CDR2 YFSETQ. After removal of 4 bases from V and 3 bases from J, the junction contained 4 bases not matched to a gene. CDR3 length: 14 residues. CDR3 in amino acids: CASSPGTNYNEQFF. CDR3 nucleotide sequence: TGCGCCAGCAGCCCCGGGACTAACTACAATGAGCAGTTCTTC.

The chain joins TRBV18 to TRBJ1-5; D possibly corresponds to TRBD1 (5 bases). The length of the CDR3 is 12 residues. Germline V lookup: CDR1 KGHSH, CDR2 LQKENI. V lost 4 bases and J lost 6, with 7 bases in between. The CDR3, as DNA: TGTGCCAGCTCACTGGGGGTTCAGCCCCAGCATTTT. Its translation: CASSLGVQPQHF. The full variable domain, with the rest looked up from reference TRBV18 and TRBJ1-5, is NAGVMQNPRHLVRRRGQEARLRCSPMKGHSHVYWYRQLPEEGLKFMVYLQKENIIDESGMPKERFSAEFPKEGPSILRIQQVVRGDSAAYFCASSLGVQPQHFGDGTRLSIL.

This clone was found a few times. The chain is built from TRBV4-1 and TRBJ1-1; TRBD1 matches 9 bases. The germline V gene encodes CDR1 MGHRA and CDR2 YSYEKL. V was pared by 6 bases and J by 5 bases, with 13 bases of the junction left unmatched. There are 16 residues in the CDR3. The CDR3 sequence: CASRLGQGINPTEAFF. CDR3 nucleotide sequence: TGCGCCAGCAGACTCGGACAGGGGATCAACCCAACTGAAGCTTTCTTT.